Below, 26 T cell receptor beta chains from the same sample are listed, as sequenced in a study of cytomegalovirus exposure and HLA in healthy donors. Researchers ran the PCR with 60 Vbeta and 13 Jbeta primers. TCRdb keeps only in-frame clones here, not all; method: immunoSEQ multiplex PCR. The sample lists 110,000 to 150,000 clones; 9.7% were seen once. Material for sequencing was PBMCs. The receptors stem from a middle-aged man in good health and CMV-seronegative.

This chain links TRBV6-1 with TRBJ1-2, with 7 bases lining up with TRBD1. The ends lost 6 bases at V and 0 bases at J; junction bases unmatched: 7. The germline CDR1 and CDR2 sequences are MNHNS and SASEGT. The CDR3 has 15 amino acids. CDR3 coding DNA: TGTGCCAGCAGGACTCGGGACAGCTCTAACTATGGCTACACCTTC. It encodes CASRTRDSSNYGYTF.

V is TRBV18 and J is TRBJ1-1; unclear D gene. The V end was cut by 3 bases, the J end by 5 bases, with 7 bases between. CDR3 length: 12 residues. Germline assignment: CDR1 KGHSH and CDR2 LQKENI. The CDR3 reads CASSPSGTEAFF. Here the CDR3 DNA reads TGTGCCAGCTCACCCTCGGGGACTGAAGCTTTCTTT.

This chain uses TRBV4-2 with TRBJ1-4; possibly TRBD1 for D (6 bases). Germline V gene lookup returns CDR1 LGHNA and CDR2 YNFKEQ. CDR3 length: 14 residues. V was cut by 3 bases and J by 7 bases, with 12 bases left in between. CDR3 nucleotide sequence: TGTGCCAGCAGCCAGGACAGCGGGGGTGAAAAACTGTTTTTT. It is translated as CASSQDSGGEKLFF.

V and J are TRBV6-1 and TRBJ2-3, with D unclear. This CDR3 spans 15 amino acids. V gave up 1 base and J gave up 1 base, with 9 bases separating them. Looked up from germline, CDR1 is MNHNS and CDR2 is SASEGT. The DNA for the CDR3 is TGTGCCAGCAGTGAAGGGCGGCTTCGCACAGATACGCAGTATTTT. Protein product: CASSEGRLRTDTQYF.

Regarding this clone: The missing conserved phenylalanine or tryptophan at the end of this CDR3 makes a read error likely. The chain combines TRBV6-5 with TRBJ1-6; 7 nucleotides agree with TRBD1. The CDR3 loop spans 15 amino acids. Trimming at V came to 1 base and at J to 9 bases, leaving 6 bases not matched to a gene. In germline, CDR1 is MNHEY, CDR2 SVGAGI. In DNA form, the CDR3 reads TGTGCCAGCAGTTACTATGGGACAGCTACTTCACCCCTCCACCTT. Translating gives CASSYYGTATSPLHL.

The chain has TRBV6-5 and TRBJ2-7, with D possibly being TRBD2 (5 bases). The CDR3 spans 14 residues. CDR1 and CDR2 (germline): MNHEY, SVGAGI. V was pared by 5 bases and J by 0 bases, with 11 bases between. In DNA, the CDR3 is TGTGCCAGCAGTGGACGGGAAATCTCCTACGAGCAGTACTTC. Its translation: CASSGREISYEQYF.

A note on this clone: Germline is not matched at one junction end, which may reflect a read error. V gene TRBV9 combines with J gene TRBJ1-2; 8 positions agree with TRBD1. CDR3 size: 15 residues. Germline CDR1 reads SGDLS; CDR2 reads YYNGEE. CDR3 protein: CASSQTTGVVGGYSF. In DNA, the CDR3 is TGTGCCAGCAGCCAGACGACAGGGGTAGTGGGAGGCTACTCCTTC. The full variable domain, completed using reference TRBV9 and TRBJ1-2, is DSGVTQTPKHLITATGQRVTLRCSPRSGDLSVYWYQQSLDQGLQFLIQYYNGEERAKGNILERFSAQQFPDLHSELNLSSLELGDSALYFCASSQTTGVVGGYSFGSGTRLTVV.

This clone has only a few counts. V and J are TRBV10-3 and TRBJ1-2; 7 positions agree with TRBD1. Losses at the gene ends were 0 bases for V and 2 bases for J; bases not matched to a gene: 6. Germline CDR1 is ENHRY and CDR2 is SYGVKD. The CDR3 length is 16 residues. CDR3 in DNA: TGTGCCATCAGTGAGTCAGGAGGGGGCTGGAACTATGGCTACACCTTC. This encodes CAISESGGGWNYGYTF.

J is TRBJ1-1 and V is TRBV6-6; TRBD1 is a possible D gene (5 bases). The CDR3 is 15 residues long. Germline V gives CDR1 MNHNY, CDR2 SVGAGI (reference sequence). V lost 4 bases and J 0 bases, leaving 12 bases between the germline ends. Here the CDR3 DNA reads TGTGCCAGCAGTTCCCCCGGGACTTTGAACACTGAAGCTTTCTTT. Translation: CASSSPGTLNTEAFF.

The chain recombines TRBV14 with TRBJ2-5; perhaps TRBD1 as D (5 bases). Trimming cost V 2 bases and J 1 base, with 8 bases left between them. Looked up from germline, CDR1 is SGHDN and CDR2 is FVKESK. The CDR3 contains 14 residues. For the CDR3, the DNA is TGTGCCAGCAGCCAACTTACAGGCCAAGAGACCCAGTACTTC. Amino acid sequence: CASSQLTGQETQYF.

This sequence joins TRBV28 and TRBJ1-2; D uncertain. Germline CDR1 is MDHEN and CDR2 is SYDVKM. The CDR3 is 10 amino acids. Trimming left V 7 bases short and J 9 bases short, with 9 bases between. Here the CDR3 reads CASKQDSYTF. DNA of the CDR3: TGTGCCAGCAAGCAGGATAGCTACACCTTC.

Regarding this clone: The identical CDR3 is also encoded by other nucleotide sequences in the sample. The chain joins TRBV28 to TRBJ2-3, with 13 bases lining up with TRBD2. The CDR3 has 18 amino acids. J lost 2 bases, V lost 3 bases, and 8 bases had no gene match. Germline V gene data show CDR1 as MDHEN and CDR2 as SYDVKM. CDR3 nucleotides: TGTGCCAGCAGTTTGACCGGGACTAGCGGGACCTACACAGATACGCAGTATTTT. Translation gives CASSLTGTSGTYTDTQYF. Using reference TRBV28 and TRBJ2-3 for the parts outside the CDR3, the full variable domain is DVKVTQSSRYLVKRTGEKVFLECVQDMDHENMFWYRQDPGLGLRLIYFSYDVKMKEKGDIPEGYSVSREKKERFSLILESASTNQTSMYLCASSLTGTSGTYTDTQYFGPGTRLTVL.

The genes are TRBV7-2 and TRBJ2-5; 9 positions agree with TRBD2. This CDR3 has 16 residues. V lost 0 bases and J lost 1; bases outside the gene matches: 3. Germline V gene data show CDR1 as SGHTA and CDR2 as FQGNSA. The CDR3: CASSLASGRGQETQYF. CDR3 DNA: TGTGCCAGCAGCTTAGCTAGCGGGAGAGGCCAAGAGACCCAGTACTTC.

This clone has a handful of counts. The J gene is TRBJ1-4, the V gene TRBV6-1; no definite D call. CDR1 MNHNS and CDR2 SASEGT come from the germline V gene. This CDR3 contains 14 residues. Trimming cost V 5 bases and J 0 bases, with 7 bases left between them. The CDR3 loop is CASSPLATNEKLFF. In nucleotides, the CDR3 is TGTGCCAGCAGTCCTTTAGCAACTAATGAAAAACTGTTTTTT.

In this sample, this clone turned up a few times. This rearrangement joins TRBV7-2 to TRBJ2-2, with TRBD1 identical over 11 bases. The J segment lost 7 bases and the V segment lost 5 bases, leaving 6 bases of the junction unmatched. The CDR3 has 15 amino acids. Germline V gene data show CDR1 as SGHTA and CDR2 as FQGNSA. CDR3 protein: CASSLGQGAFGELFF. Written as DNA, the CDR3 is TGTGCCAGCAGCCTTGGACAGGGGGCTTTCGGGGAGCTGTTTTTT.

A few counts support this clone. The rearrangement links TRBV19 to TRBJ1-1, with TRBD1 as a possible D gene (5 bases). CDR3 length: 16 amino acids. CDR1 is LNHDA, CDR2 SQIVND, per germline (reference sequence). Trimming cost V 5 bases and J 0 bases, with 16 bases left between them. The CDR3 region has the DNA TGTGCCAGTAGTTCCCCTGTGGGGCAGGTGAACACTGAAGCTTTCTTT. Amino acids: CASSSPVGQVNTEAFF.

The rearrangement links TRBV6-5 to TRBJ1-2; D possibly corresponds to TRBD1 (5 bases). Germline V gene lookup returns CDR1 MNHEY and CDR2 SVGAGI. CDR3 length: 15 amino acids. The V end was cut by 5 bases, the J end by 7 bases, with 20 bases between. The CDR3 spells CASSKPTQGDLGYTF. For the CDR3, the DNA is TGTGCCAGCAGTAAACCCACCCAGGGTGACCTTGGCTACACCTTC.

The sample holds a few counts of this clone. The CDR3 here is CASRAGTDHNEQFF. The CDR3 region has the DNA TGTGCCAGCAGGGCCGGGACAGATCACAATGAGCAGTTCTTC. This chain connects TRBV6-6 to TRBJ2-1; 7 nucleotides agree with TRBD1. Germline CDR1 is MNHNY and CDR2 is SVGAGI (reference sequence). Trimming at V came to 6 bases and at J to 5 bases, leaving 7 bases not matched to a gene. The CDR3 is 14 residues long.

The rearrangement uses TRBV2 and TRBJ1-1, with TRBD1 identical over 7 bases. CDR1 is SNHLY and CDR2 is FYNNEI in the germline V gene. The CDR3 loop spans 12 amino acids. V lost 7 bases to trimming and J lost 4 bases; unmatched junction nucleotides: 3. CDR3 amino acids: CASTDRVTEAFF. The CDR3 DNA reads as TGTGCCAGCACCGACAGGGTCACTGAAGCTTTCTTT.

In its sample, this clone was seen a few times. The chain recombines TRBV5-1 with TRBJ1-1; D is uncertain. The V end was cut by 1 base, the J end by 4 bases, with 11 bases between. Germline V lookup: CDR1 SGHRS, CDR2 YFSETQ. CDR3 length: 14 residues. This chain's CDR3 is CASSLKQEGTEAFF. CDR3 sequence (DNA): TGCGCCAGCAGCTTGAAGCAAGAGGGCACTGAAGCTTTCTTT.

The chain couples TRBV28 to TRBJ2-1; TRBD2 agrees at 10 bases. CDR3 length: 15 amino acids. Trimming at V came to 6 bases and at J to 6 bases, leaving 8 bases not matched to a gene. Germline CDR1 MDHEN, CDR2 SYDVKM. Here the CDR3 DNA reads TGTGCCAGCAGCCAAGCGGGAGGGGGTTCCAATGAGCAGTTCTTC. Amino acids: CASSQAGGGSNEQFF.

This chain links TRBV9 with TRBJ1-4; D is ambiguous. Germline CDR1 reads SGDLS; CDR2 reads YYNGEE. The CDR3 has 18 amino acids. Trimming removed 4 bases from V and 5 bases from J, with 24 bases in between. The CDR3 bases are TGTGCCAGCAGCCTCCTCCCACAGTGGCAGGAGGAAAATGAAAAACTGTTTTTT. Amino acids: CASSLLPQWQEENEKLFF.

The rearrangement joins TRBV30 to TRBJ2-7; a possible D gene is TRBD2 (5 bases). V shed 5 bases and J shed 3 bases, with 8 bases lying between them. The CDR3 runs to 11 residues. Germline CDR1 and CDR2: GTSNPN and SVGIG (reference sequence). CDR3 residues: CAWGRSYEQYF. CDR3 in DNA: TGTGCCTGGGGGAGAAGCTACGAGCAGTACTTC.

This clone has a handful of counts. The rearrangement uses TRBV29-1 and TRBJ2-3; TRBD2 matches at 11 bases. Germline V gene lookup returns CDR1 SQVTM and CDR2 ANQGSEA. This CDR3 comprises 17 residues. The V gene end was trimmed by 6 bases and the J gene end by 2 bases; junction bases not matched to a gene: 13. CDR3 nucleotide sequence: TGCAGCGTGAAACGCTCTGGGACTAGCGGTTCCACAGATACGCAGTATTTT. Residues: CSVKRSGTSGSTDTQYF.

The rearrangement joins TRBV6-5 to TRBJ2-3; 9 nucleotides agree with TRBD2. With V trimmed by 2 bases and J by 5 bases, 8 bases remained unmatched. CDR1 is MNHEY and CDR2 is SVGAGI in the germline V gene. This CDR3 has 16 residues. CDR3 DNA: TGTGCCAGCAGTTACCGGCGGGGGGGCTGGGGAGATACGCAGTATTTT. Residues: CASSYRRGGWGDTQYF.

V usage is TRBV30 and J usage is TRBJ2-5; 9 bases agree with TRBD2. Germline values: CDR1 GTSNPN, CDR2 SVGIG (reference sequence). J gave up 2 bases and V 5 bases, and 3 bases lay outside the gene matches. CDR3 size: 13 residues. The DNA for the CDR3 is TGTGCCTGGGCGCGGGGGGGACAAGAGACCCAGTACTTC. Its translation is CAWARGGQETQYF.